The text below deals with one T cell receptor (beta chain). Its antigen is unidentified. These data belong to a study of cytomegalovirus exposure and HLA in healthy donors. Findings and caveats of the study: The tendency of first-cohort TCR clusters to co-occur in the 90 to 150 validation repertoires was the finding of a later analysis. Confirmation in vitro established that a few CMV-associated chains were specific for CMV antigens. The authors enumerated roughly 180 TCR beta chains as linked to cytomegalovirus.

The CDR3 extends over 15 amino acids. Germline V lookup: CDR1 SQVTM, CDR2 ANQGSEA. V gave up 3 bases and J gave up 8 bases; unmatched junction bases: 14. The protocol was immunoSEQ multiplex PCR, while the TCRdb copy is restricted to in-frame clones and leaves out a portion. The sample lists roughly 230,000 clones, about 90% occurring once. This sequence was found in a woman aged 25 to 39 in good health and CMV-seronegative. Sample: PBMCs. The chain recombines TRBV29-1 with TRBJ1-2, with 8 bases that match TRBD1. CDR3 sequence: CSVDYGLRQGQGYTF. The CDR3 DNA reads as TGCAGCGTTGATTACGGGTTGAGACAGGGGCAGGGCTACACCTTC.